This TCR beta chain was identified in a study of OX40 agonist ivuxolimab in advanced cancers. Describing the broader study: Ivuxolimab, which targeted the costimulatory receptor OX40 (CD134), was an agonistic, fully human IgG2 monoclonal antibody. Among the approximately 54 dose-escalation patients, around 20 had hepatocellular carcinoma, roughly 15 melanoma, 9 renal cell carcinoma and 9 head and neck cancer. Prior anti-PD-1, anti-PD-L1 or anti-CTLA-4 therapy was permitted, and checkpoint inhibitors had been received by about 44% of dose-escalation patients. Intravenous ivuxolimab was administered to patients every 2 weeks at six dose levels: 0.01, 0.1, 0.3, 1.5, 3 and 10 mg/kg. The dose-escalation cohort was 80% to 90% male with a mean age of 60 years, ranging from roughly 23 to 79. The paper reports the monotherapy dose-escalation portion (N of about 51 patients) of the phase I ivuxolimab trial. Partial responses occurred in three dose-escalation patients: two with cutaneous melanoma and one with hepatocellular carcinoma. The point of sequencing TCRbeta in the periphery was to test whether ivuxolimab changed TCR sequence diversity and drove clonal T-cell expansion. Beyond this particular receptor, the publication reports: After ivuxolimab, CD8+ T cells had more expanded clones than CD4+ T cells on average. Low levels of normalized T-cell clonal expansion were also seen in some patients who did not respond. The antigen specificity of the peripheral T cells that underwent clonal expansion was not determined. At doses of 0.1 to 3.0 mg/kg, clonal expansion of both CD4+ and CD8+ blood T cells was observed from baseline to week 6. Partial responders in the 0.1-3.0 mg/kg groups had among the lowest normalized peripheral clonal expansion, especially among CD8+ T cells.

The germline V and J ends show losses of 3 bases and 9 bases respectively, and no gene match explains 5 bases of the junction. The cysteine opens and the phenylalanine closes a CDR3 of 14 amino acids. The entry retains the CDR3 DNA only, 42 bases that are in frame from base 1. In the germline V gene, CDR1 corresponds to SGHDN and CDR2 to FVKESK. Genomic DNA was isolated from the sorted cells so that the TCRbeta CDR3 region could be sequenced. The immunoSEQ Assay was used to sequence the TCRbeta CDR3 regions. The source is immuneACCESS, and TCRdb retained only in-frame sequences with V and J called. Part of the clones is not carried over; for the studies checked, unresolved V genes explain less than half of this, and the remainder is unexplained. The sample table lists 60,000 to 70,000 clones, 80% to 85% of them with a count of one. Clones ranked in the top ten supply 0.4% to 0.5% of the sample. Regarding this clone: It lacks a known antigen. No base quality values were provided; no much bigger clone lies one nucleotide off.

The trial excluded patients who had a history of autoimmune disease or who were on systemic immunosuppression. Peripheral blood for TCR sequencing was collected from all dose cohorts at baseline, on cycle 4 day 1, and on cycle 7 day 1. The samples were drawn from a first-in-human, open-label, multicenter phase I dose-escalation trial of ivuxolimab. Adults with locally advanced or metastatic melanoma, renal cell carcinoma, hepatocellular carcinoma or head and neck squamous cell carcinoma were enrolled in the trial. Before TCR sequencing, CD4+ and CD8+ T cells were separately sorted from peripheral blood.

Material: CD4+ or CD8+ T cells sorted from blood, obtained in a trial of the OX40 agonist ivuxolimab. The receptor was derived from an adult with an advanced solid tumor such as melanoma, head and neck, liver or kidney cancer. This chain is built from TRBV14 and TRBJ1-6; TRBD1 agrees with 7 junctional bases. The sequenced DNA: TGTGCCAGCAGCCAGGGGCAGGGGGTTTCACCCCTCCACTTT. It translates to CASSQGQGVSPLHF.